This TCR beta chain was observed in a study of blood T cells in healthy people across ages. The study, taken as a whole, reports: TCR beta diversity, measured per million T cells, fell in a roughly linear way with age. It was held that diversity estimates obtained from one million T cells represented underestimates.

With a J-beta primer mix and a sample-barcoded 5' primer, a second PCR ran roughly 6 to 11 cycles. One entry per CDR3 protein results from TCRdb running MiXCR on the 5' RACE reads. The sample yields about 1.1 million distinct CDR3 sequences, 35% to 45% seen once. The CDR3 spans 16 residues. Germline CDR1 reads LGHNA; CDR2 reads YSLEER. V lost 0 bases to trimming and J lost 4 bases, with 13 bases between them. This clonotype was picked up a small number of times. The antigen is unknown. The sample was blood. This receptor was identified in a man aged 18 to 30 in good health. The chain carries TRBV4-3 and TRBJ1-5, with D perhaps matching TRBD1 (6 bases). CDR3 protein: CASSQDAKGGNQPQHF. CDR3 DNA sequence: TGCGCCAGCAGCCAAGATGCCAAGGGGGGAAATCAGCCCCAGCATTTT.